The rows below give T cell receptor beta chains drawn from one sample of a study of T cells in Graves' hyperthyroidism and ophthalmopathy. TCRdb analysed the multiplex PCR reads with MiXCR anew, one entry per CDR3 protein. Of roughly 580,000 distinct CDR3 sequences listed, approximately 15% are singletons. Sequenced input: blood. The receptors come from a woman aged 25 to 39 with Graves' hyperthyroidism that later progressed to Graves' ophthalmopathy. Both conserved end residues are part of each CDR3. The D gene is left open where the match is weak. For some rows the clone size is stated as once, few or many, or as a class when expanded; others skip it.

>TRBV11-2|many|TRBD1|TRBJ1-1
CASSGWTGPMNTEAFF
TGTGCCAGCAGCGGGTGGACAGGGCCCATGAACACTGAAGCTTTCTTT
>TRBV6-2/TRBV6-3|.|.|TRBJ2-7
CASSYAPTYEQYF
TGTGCCAGCAGTTATGCACCAACCTACGAGCAGTACTTC
>TRBV10-3|many|TRBD1|TRBJ2-7
CAISNTGTGPYEQYF
TGTGCCATCAGTAACACCGGGACAGGGCCATACGAGCAGTACTTC
>TRBV28|.|TRBD1|TRBJ1-4
CASGLGGGSKKLFF
TGTGCCAGCGGTTTAGGAGGGGGCTCAAAAAAACTGTTTTTT
>TRBV5-1|many|TRBD1|TRBJ2-1
CASSPPGQGIEQFF
TGCGCCAGCAGTCCACCTGGACAGGGCATTGAGCAGTTCTTC
>TRBV6-6|few|TRBD1|TRBJ2-7
CASGRDRGYEQYF
TGTGCCAGCGGCCGGGACAGGGGCTACGAGCAGTACTTC
>TRBV2|many|.|TRBJ1-2
CASSVRSGVGVYGYTF
TGTGCCAGCAGTGTCCGTAGTGGGGTAGGAGTCTATGGCTACACCTTC
>TRBV3-1|few|TRBD2|TRBJ2-1
CASSQVRQPGLAENEQFF
TGTGCCAGCAGCCAAGTTCGACAGCCGGGACTAGCGGAGAATGAGCAGTTCTTC
>TRBV20-1|many|TRBD2|TRBJ2-1
CSDTSLGTSGYNEQFF
TGCAGTGATACTTCGCTAGGGACTAGCGGGTACAATGAGCAGTTCTTC
>TRBV3-1|few|.|TRBJ2-7
CASSQVRDGSYEQYF
TGTGCCAGCAGCCAAGTCCGGGACGGATCCTACGAGCAGTACTTC
>TRBV3-1|many|TRBD2|TRBJ2-1
CASSQNGLAGDKNEQFF
TGTGCCAGCAGCCAGAACGGACTAGCGGGAGACAAGAATGAGCAGTTCTTC
>TRBV7-9|.|.|TRBJ2-2
CASSALDGGELFF
TGTGCCAGCAGCGCGCTCGACGGCGGGGAGCTGTTTTTT
>TRBV24-1|many|.|TRBJ2-3
CATSDLAPADTQYF
TGTGCCACCAGTGATTTGGCCCCCGCAGATACGCAGTATTTT
>TRBV10-3|many|.|TRBJ1-2
CAISDSRDRAPNGYTF
TGTGCCATCAGTGACTCCCGGGACCGGGCGCCAAATGGCTACACCTTC
>TRBV20-1|few|.|TRBJ1-5
CSATGGDSNQPQHF
TGCAGTGCCACCGGGGGAGATAGCAATCAGCCCCAGCATTTT
>TRBV9|.|.|TRBJ1-6
CASSTLRADENSPLHF
TGTGCCAGCAGCACCCTAAGGGCAGATGAGAATTCACCCCTCCACTTT
>TRBV5-5|many|.|TRBJ1-1
CASRRTATMNTEAFF
TGTGCCAGCAGACGGACAGCTACTATGAACACTGAAGCTTTCTTT
>TRBV5-8|few|.|TRBJ1-6
CASSPLEGNSPLHF
TGTGCCAGCAGCCCCCTCGAGGGAAATTCACCCCTCCACTTT
>TRBV11-2|many|.|TRBJ1-1
CASSLGKAGVTEAFF
TGTGCCAGCAGCTTAGGTAAGGCCGGGGTCACTGAAGCTTTCTTT
>TRBV3-1|many|.|TRBJ1-2
CASSHESGGYTF
TGTGCCAGCAGCCACGAGTCCGGTGGCTACACCTTC
>TRBV6-1|few|.|TRBJ2-3
CASSLWRTDTQYF
TGTGCCAGCAGTCTCTGGCGCACAGATACGCAGTATTTT
>TRBV28|many|.|TRBJ1-2
CASTIRGGYGYTF
TGTGCCAGCACGATACGTGGGGGTTATGGCTACACCTTC
>TRBV20-1|few|TRBD2|TRBJ2-1
CSARDLPAGVSGEQFF
TGCAGTGCTAGAGATCTTCCAGCGGGAGTATCTGGTGAGCAGTTCTTC
>TRBV7-9|few|.|TRBJ1-5
CASSLYPEIISNQPQHF
TGTGCCAGCAGCTTATATCCAGAAATTATTAGCAATCAGCCCCAGCATTTT
>TRBV6-5|many|TRBD1|TRBJ1-6
CASSYSKGQLSRSPLHF
TGTGCCAGCAGTTACTCGAAGGGACAGCTGTCTAGGTCACCCCTCCACTTT
>TRBV30|.|TRBD1|TRBJ2-7
CAWSIGTGFAYEQYF
TGTGCCTGGAGCATAGGGACAGGGTTCGCCTACGAGCAGTACTTC
>TRBV10-3|few|.|TRBJ1-1
CAISESIGVRTEAFF
TGTGCCATCAGTGAGTCTATCGGGGTTCGAACTGAAGCTTTCTTT